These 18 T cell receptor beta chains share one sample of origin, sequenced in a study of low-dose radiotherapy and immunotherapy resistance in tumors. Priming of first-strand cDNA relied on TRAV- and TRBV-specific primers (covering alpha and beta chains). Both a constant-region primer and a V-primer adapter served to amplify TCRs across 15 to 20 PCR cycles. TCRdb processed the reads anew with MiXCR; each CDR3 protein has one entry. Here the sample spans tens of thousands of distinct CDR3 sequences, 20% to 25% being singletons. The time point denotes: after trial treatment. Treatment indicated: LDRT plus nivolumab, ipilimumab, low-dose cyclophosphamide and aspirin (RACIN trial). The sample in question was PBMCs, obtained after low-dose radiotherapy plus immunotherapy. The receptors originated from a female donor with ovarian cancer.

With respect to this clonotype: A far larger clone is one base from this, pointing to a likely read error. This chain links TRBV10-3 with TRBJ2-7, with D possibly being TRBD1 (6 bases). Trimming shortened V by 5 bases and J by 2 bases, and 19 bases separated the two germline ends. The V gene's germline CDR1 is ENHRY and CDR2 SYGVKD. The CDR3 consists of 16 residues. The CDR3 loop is CAISYSIVGTTYEQYF. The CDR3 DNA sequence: TGTGCCATCAGTTACTCGATTGTCGGGACAACCTACGAGCAGTACTTC.

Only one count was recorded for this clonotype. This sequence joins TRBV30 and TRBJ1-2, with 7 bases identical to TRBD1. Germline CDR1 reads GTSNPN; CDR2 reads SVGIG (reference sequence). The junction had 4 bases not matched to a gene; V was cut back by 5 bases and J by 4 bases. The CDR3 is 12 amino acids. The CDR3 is CAWQGQIYGYTF. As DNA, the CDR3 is TGTGCCTGGCAGGGACAGATCTATGGCTACACCTTC. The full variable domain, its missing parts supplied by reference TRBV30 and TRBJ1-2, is SQTIHQWPATLVQPVGSPLSLECTVEGTSNPNLYWYRQAAGRGLQLLFYSVGIGQISSEVPQNLSASRPQDRQFILSSKKLLLSDSGFYLCAWQGQIYGYTFGSGTRLTVV.

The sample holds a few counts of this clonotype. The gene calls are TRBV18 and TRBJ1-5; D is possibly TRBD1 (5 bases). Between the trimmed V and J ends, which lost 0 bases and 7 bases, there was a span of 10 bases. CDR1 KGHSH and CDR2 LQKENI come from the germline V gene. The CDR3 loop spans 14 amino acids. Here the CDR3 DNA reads TGTGCCAGCTCACCACCGGGTGGGGACCAGCCCCAGCATTTT. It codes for CASSPPGGDQPQHF.

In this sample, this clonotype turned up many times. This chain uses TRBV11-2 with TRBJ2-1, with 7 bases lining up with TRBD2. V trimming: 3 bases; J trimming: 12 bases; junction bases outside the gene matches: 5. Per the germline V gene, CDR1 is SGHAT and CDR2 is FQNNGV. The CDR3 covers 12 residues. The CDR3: CASSLGGGVQFF. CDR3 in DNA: TGTGCCAGCAGCTTGGGGGGAGGGGTGCAGTTCTTC.

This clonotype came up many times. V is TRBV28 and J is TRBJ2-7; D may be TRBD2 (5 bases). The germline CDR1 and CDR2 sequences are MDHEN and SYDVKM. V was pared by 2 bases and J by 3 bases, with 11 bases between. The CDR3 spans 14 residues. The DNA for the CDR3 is TGTGCCAGCAGTTTAGAATCTACTAGCTACGAGCAGTACTTC. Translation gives CASSLESTSYEQYF.

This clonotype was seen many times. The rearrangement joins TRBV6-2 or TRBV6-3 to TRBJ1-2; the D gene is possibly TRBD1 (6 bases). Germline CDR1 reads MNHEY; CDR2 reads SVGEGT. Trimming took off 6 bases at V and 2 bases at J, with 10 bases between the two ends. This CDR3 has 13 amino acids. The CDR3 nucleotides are TGTGCCAGCAGGCGTGGACAGAACTATGGCTACACCTTC. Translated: CASRRGQNYGYTF.

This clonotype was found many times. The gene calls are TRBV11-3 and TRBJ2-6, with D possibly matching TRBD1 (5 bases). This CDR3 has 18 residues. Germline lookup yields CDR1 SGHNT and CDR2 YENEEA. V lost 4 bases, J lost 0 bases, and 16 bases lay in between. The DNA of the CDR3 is TGTGCCAGCAGCTCTCGACAGCCAGGAGCCTCTGGGGCCAACGTCCTGACTTTC. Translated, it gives CASSSRQPGASGANVLTF.

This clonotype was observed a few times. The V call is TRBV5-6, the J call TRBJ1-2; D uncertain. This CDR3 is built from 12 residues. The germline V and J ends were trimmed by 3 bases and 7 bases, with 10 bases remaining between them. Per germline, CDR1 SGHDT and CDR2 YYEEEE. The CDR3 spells CASSSTPGGYTF. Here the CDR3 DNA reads TGTGCCAGCAGCTCCACCCCCGGTGGCTACACCTTC.

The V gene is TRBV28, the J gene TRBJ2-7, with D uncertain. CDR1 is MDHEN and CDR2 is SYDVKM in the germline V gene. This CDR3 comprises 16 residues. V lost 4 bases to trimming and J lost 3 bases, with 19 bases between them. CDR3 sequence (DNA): TGTGCCAGCAGTTCGACGGGTCTAGTAATTATCTACGAGCAGTACTTC. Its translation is CASSSTGLVIIYEQYF.

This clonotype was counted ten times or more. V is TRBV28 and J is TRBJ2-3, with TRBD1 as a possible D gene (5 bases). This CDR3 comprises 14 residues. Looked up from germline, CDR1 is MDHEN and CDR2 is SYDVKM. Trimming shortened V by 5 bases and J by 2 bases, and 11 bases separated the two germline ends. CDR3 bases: TGTGCCAGCAGTCCCAACGGACACACAGATACGCAGTATTTT. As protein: CASSPNGHTDTQYF. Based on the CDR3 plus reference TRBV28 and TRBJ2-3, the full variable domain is DVKVTQSSRYLVKRTGEKVFLECVQDMDHENMFWYRQDPGLGLRLIYFSYDVKMKEKGDIPEGYSVSREKKERFSLILESASTNQTSMYLCASSPNGHTDTQYFGPGTRLTVL.

CDR3 amino acids: CASSRQDNQPQHF. The CDR3 nucleotides are TGCGCCAGCAGCCGACAGGACAATCAGCCCCAGCATTTT. This chain connects TRBV4-1 to TRBJ1-5, with TRBD1 as a possible D gene (6 bases). The CDR3 is 13 residues long. V lost 4 bases and J 3 bases, leaving 7 bases between the germline ends. CDR1 and CDR2 from the germline V gene are MGHRA and YSYEKL.

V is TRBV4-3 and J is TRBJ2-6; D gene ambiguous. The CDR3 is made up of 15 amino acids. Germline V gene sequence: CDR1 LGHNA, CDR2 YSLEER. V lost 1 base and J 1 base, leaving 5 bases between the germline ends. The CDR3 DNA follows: TGCGCCAGCAGCCAAGCAGTATCTGGGGCCAACGTCCTGACTTTC. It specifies CASSQAVSGANVLTF.

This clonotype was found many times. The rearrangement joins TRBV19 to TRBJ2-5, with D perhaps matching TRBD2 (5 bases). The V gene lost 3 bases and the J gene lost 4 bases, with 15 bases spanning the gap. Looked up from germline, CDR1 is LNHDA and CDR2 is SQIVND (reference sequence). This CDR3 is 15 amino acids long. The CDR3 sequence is CASSIGGVEGETQYF. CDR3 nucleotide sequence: TGTGCCAGTAGTATTGGCGGTGTCGAGGGAGAGACCCAGTACTTC.

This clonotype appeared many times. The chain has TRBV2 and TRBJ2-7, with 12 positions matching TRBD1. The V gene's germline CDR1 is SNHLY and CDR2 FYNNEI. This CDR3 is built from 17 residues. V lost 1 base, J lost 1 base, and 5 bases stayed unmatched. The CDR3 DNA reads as TGTGCCAGCAGTGAAGAAAAGGGACAGGGGGCGTCCTACGAGCAGTACTTC. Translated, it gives CASSEEKGQGASYEQYF. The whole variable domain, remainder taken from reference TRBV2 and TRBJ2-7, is EPEVTQTPSHQVTQMGQEVILRCVPISNHLYFYWYRQILGQKVEFLVSFYNNEISEKSEIFDDQFSVERPDGSNFTLKIRSTKLEDSAMYFCASSEEKGQGASYEQYFGPGTRLTVT.

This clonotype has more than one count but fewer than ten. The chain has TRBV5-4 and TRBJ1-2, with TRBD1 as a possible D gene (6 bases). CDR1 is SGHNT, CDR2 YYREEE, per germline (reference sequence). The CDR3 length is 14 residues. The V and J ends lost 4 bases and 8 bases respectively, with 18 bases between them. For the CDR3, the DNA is TGTGCCAGCAGCCTGAAACCGGGGGGCGGGGGCTACACCTTC. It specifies CASSLKPGGGGYTF.

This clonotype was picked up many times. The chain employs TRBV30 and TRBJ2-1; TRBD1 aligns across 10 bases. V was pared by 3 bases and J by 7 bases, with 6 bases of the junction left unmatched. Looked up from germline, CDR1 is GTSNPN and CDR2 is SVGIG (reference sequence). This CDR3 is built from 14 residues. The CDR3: CAWSSGQGGNEQFF. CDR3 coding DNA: TGTGCCTGGAGCTCTGGACAGGGGGGAAATGAGCAGTTCTTC.

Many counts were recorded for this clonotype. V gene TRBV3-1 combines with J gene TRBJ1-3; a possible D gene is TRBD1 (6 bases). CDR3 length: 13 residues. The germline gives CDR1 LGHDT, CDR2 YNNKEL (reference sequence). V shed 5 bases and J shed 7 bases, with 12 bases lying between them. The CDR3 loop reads CASSADSSNTIYF. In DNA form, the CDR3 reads TGTGCCAGCAGCGCGGACAGTAGCAACACCATATATTTT.

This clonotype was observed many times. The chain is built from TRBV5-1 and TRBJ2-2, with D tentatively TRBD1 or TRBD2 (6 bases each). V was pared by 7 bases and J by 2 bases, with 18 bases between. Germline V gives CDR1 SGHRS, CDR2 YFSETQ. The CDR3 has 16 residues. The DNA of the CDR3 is TGCGCCAGCGGCCGGAACGGGGGCGGAAACACCGGGGAGCTGTTTTTT. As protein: CASGRNGGGNTGELFF. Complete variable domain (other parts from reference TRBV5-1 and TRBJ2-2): KAGVTQTPRYLIKTRGQQVTLSCSPISGHRSVSWYQQTPGQGLQFLFEYFSETQRNKGNFPGRFSGRQFSNSRSEMNVSTLELGDSALYLCASGRNGGGNTGELFFGEGSRLTVL.